These 14 T cell receptor beta chains originate from one sample sequenced in a study of T-cell reconstitution after alpha-beta-depleted transplantation in children. Unique molecular identifiers were incorporated into the prepared TCRbeta library. From the PCR reads, TCRdb called clonotypes with MiXCR, one entry per CDR3 protein. The sample includes 250,000 to 400,000 distinct CDR3 sequences, roughly 25% of them seen just once. This specimen consisted of PBMCs, mostly from graft donor cells, obtained 180 days after TCRalphabeta/CD19-depleted stem cell transplant. Source of these receptors: a male patient younger than 18 who had a stem cell transplant for acute lymphoblastic leukemia, so the T cells may come from the graft donor.

The count of this clonotype is one. The final CDR3 position lacks the conserved phenylalanine or tryptophan, pointing to a likely read error. V gene TRBV12-5 combines with J gene TRBJ2-7; 11 bases line up with TRBD1. V lost 1 base to trimming and J lost 5 bases; unmatched junction nucleotides: 1. The germline V gene encodes CDR1 LGHNT and CDR2 FRNRAP. CDR3 length: 14 residues. CDR3 in amino acids: CASGLEDRGHEQYL. Here the CDR3 DNA reads TGTGCTAGTGGTTTGGAGGACAGGGGGCACGAGCAGTACTTA.

This chain joins TRBV3-1 and TRBJ2-1; the D call may be TRBD1 or TRBD2 (7 bases each). The CDR3 extends over 16 amino acids. Trimming stripped 2 bases from V and 9 bases from J, with 20 bases between. Germline CDR1 reads LGHDT; CDR2 reads YNNKEL (reference sequence). Here the CDR3 reads CASSQPGRTGGGEQFF. The CDR3 region has the DNA TGTGCCAGCAGCCAACCGGGTAGGACAGGCGGGGGTGAGCAGTTCTTC.

This chain connects TRBV4-1 to TRBJ1-2; D remains ambiguous. Trimming left V 0 bases short and J 4 bases short, with 12 bases between. CDR3 length equals 15 residues. Per the germline V gene, CDR1 is MGHRA and CDR2 is YSYEKL. CDR3 sequence (DNA): TGCGCCAGCAGCCAAGAAAAATCACAGTCCTATGGCTACACCTTC. This encodes CASSQEKSQSYGYTF.

The rearrangement joins TRBV4-1 to TRBJ1-1; D gene ambiguous. This CDR3 spans 14 amino acids. V gave up 4 bases and J gave up 0 bases, with 9 bases separating them. Germline values: CDR1 MGHRA, CDR2 YSYEKL. This CDR3 is CASSPRIMNTEAFF. The CDR3 DNA reads as TGCGCCAGCAGCCCACGAATAATGAACACTGAAGCTTTCTTT.

The chain recombines TRBV7-3 with TRBJ2-1, with TRBD1 identical over 12 bases. The CDR3 runs to 16 residues. V lost 5 bases, J lost 11 bases, and 13 bases stayed unmatched. Germline CDR1 SGHTA, CDR2 FQGTGA. CDR3: CASSRVAGTGGGKQFF. CDR3 nucleotides: TGTGCCAGCAGCCGCGTCGCCGGGACAGGGGGCGGGAAGCAGTTCTTC. The full variable domain, completed using reference TRBV7-3 and TRBJ2-1, is GAGVSQTPSNKVTEKGKYVELRCDPISGHTALYWYRQSLGQGPEFLIYFQGTGAADDSGLPNDRFFAVRPEGSVSTLKIQRTERGDSAVYLCASSRVAGTGGGKQFFGPGTRLTVL.

The rearrangement joins TRBV10-3 to TRBJ2-1; TRBD2 might be the D (6 bases). The germline V and J ends were trimmed by 0 bases and 9 bases, with 15 bases remaining between them. CDR3 length equals 15 residues. Germline loops: CDR1 ENHRY, CDR2 SYGVKD. The CDR3 loop is CAISESEVLGGEQFF. CDR3 nucleotide sequence: TGTGCCATCAGTGAGTCGGAGGTTCTGGGGGGTGAGCAGTTCTTC.

In DNA, the CDR3 is TGTGCCAGCAGGCCGACGGGAGCGGGACAAAGCACAGATACGCAGTATTTT. Its translation: CASRPTGAGQSTDTQYF. The V call is TRBV6-1, the J call TRBJ2-3; possibly TRBD2 for D (7 bases). CDR3 length equals 17 residues. V gave up 6 bases and J gave up 0 bases, with 19 bases separating them. The germline CDR1 and CDR2 sequences are MNHNS and SASEGT.

This clonotype was seen a handful of times. The chain joins TRBV5-1 to TRBJ2-7; D gene uncertain. V was cut by 4 bases and J by 0 bases, with 14 bases left in between. CDR1 and CDR2 (germline): SGHRS, YFSETQ. The CDR3 is 15 amino acids. The CDR3 loop reads CASSPVVWNSYEQYF. DNA for the CDR3: TGCGCCAGCAGCCCGGTCGTCTGGAACTCCTACGAGCAGTACTTC.

The chain has TRBV7-2 and TRBJ2-5, with TRBD1 matching 7 bases. This CDR3 region has 16 residues. Unmatched junction bases numbered 9, after V lost 3 bases and J lost 2 bases. Germline assignment: CDR1 SGHTA and CDR2 FQGNSA. CDR3 in DNA: TGTGCCAGCAGCTTCCGACAGGGTAATCTTCAAGAGACCCAGTACTTC. It specifies CASSFRQGNLQETQYF.

The rearrangement links TRBV12-5 to TRBJ2-1; weak D call: TRBD1 (6 bases). V lost 2 bases and J lost 0, with 20 bases in between. Germline V gene lookup returns CDR1 LGHNT and CDR2 FRNRAP. The CDR3 sequence is 19 residues long. The chain's CDR3 is CASGLRLFDRFSSYNEQFF. As DNA, the CDR3 is TGTGCTAGTGGTTTGCGCCTCTTTGACAGGTTTTCCTCCTACAATGAGCAGTTCTTC.

V is TRBV20-1 and J is TRBJ1-5, with unresolved D. This CDR3 is built from 13 residues. V was pared by 0 bases and J by 7 bases, with 10 bases between. In germline, CDR1 is DFQATT, CDR2 SNEGSKA (reference sequence). The CDR3 protein is CSARERASQPQHF. Here the CDR3 DNA reads TGCAGTGCTAGAGAACGGGCCTCCCAGCCCCAGCATTTT.

This clonotype has only a few counts. The chain combines TRBV12-3 or TRBV12-4 with TRBJ2-1, with D possibly TRBD1 on 7 matching bases. There are 24 residues in the CDR3. Trimming cost V 0 bases and J 0 bases, with 33 bases left between them. The CDR3 DNA reads TGTGCCAGCAGTTTAGCCCCGGGACAGCCCAGGGCAGGATGGGACTCCAGCTCCTACAATGAGCAGTTCTTC. Its protein is CASSLAPGQPRAGWDSSSYNEQFF.

This clonotype was seen only a few times. The CDR3 nucleotides read TGCAGCGTTGAAGAGACAGGGGGCGCGAGCTACACCTTC. This sequence encodes CSVEETGGASYTF. The chain couples TRBV29-1 to TRBJ1-2, with 10 bases matching TRBD1. This CDR3 has 13 amino acids. From germline, CDR1 is SQVTM and CDR2 ANQGSEA. V dropped 0 bases and J dropped 9; count of bases not matched to a gene: 4.

The J gene is TRBJ2-5, the V gene TRBV27; D remains ambiguous. Germline V gene sequence: CDR1 MNHEY, CDR2 SMNVEV (reference sequence). V was shortened by 5 bases and J by 7 bases, with 17 bases between the two germline ends. This CDR3 comprises 14 residues. The DNA for the CDR3 is TGTGCCAGCAGTCCCGCCCAGGTGGCGCGGACCCAGTACTTC. It codes for CASSPAQVARTQYF.